This TCR beta chain appears in the sequencing data of a study of blood T cell repertoires in COVID-19. Turning to the study itself: Italy, Spain and the United States were the sources of the convalescent and acute COVID-19 samples. PBMCs, B-cell-depleted T cells, or T cells were the source of the cDNA or gDNA that made up the material.

In germline, CDR1 is KGHSH, CDR2 LQKENI. The CDR3 sequence is 15 residues long. V was pared by 2 bases and J by 6 bases, with 7 bases of the junction left unmatched. Source study methods: Nucleated cell counts were estimated from reference gene primer amplification. Profiling relied on immunoSEQ multiplex PCR, and the TCRdb table lists in-frame clones only, not all of them. V and J calls and clone size are as listed in that table; D and trimming were resolved from the DNA. In the table there are roughly 150,000 clones, roughly nine tenths of which are singletons. The TCR sequence derives from a woman in her forties with acute or convalescent COVID-19. Sequenced sample: peripheral blood. The gene calls are TRBV18 and TRBJ1-5, with 7 bases fitting TRBD1. CDR3 loop: CASSPLPGGPQPQHF. The CDR3 DNA follows: TGTGCCAGCTCACCATTGCCAGGGGGTCCTCAGCCCCAGCATTTT.